The present TCR beta chain was sequenced within a study of T cell responses to AZD1222 COVID-19 vaccine. Germline V gene sequence: CDR1 SGHTA, CDR2 FQGNSA. The CDR3 has 14 residues. The junction had 7 bases not matched to a gene; V was cut back by 5 bases and J by 9 bases. Comments on this clone: What it binds is unknown.

Clones were read by immunoSEQ multiplex PCR, and TCRdb kept only the in-frame ones, dropping some. Of about 120,000 clones detected, more than 85% appear once; the ten largest clones hold more than 9.5%. Study-wide findings and caveats: Repertoire sampling was restricted to post-peak T cell response timepoints. Epitopes outside B.1.351 and B.1.1.7 mutated regions reportedly drew nearly half of spike TCRs.

This chain joins TRBV7-2 and TRBJ2-1; 10 bases line up with TRBD2. The source material was peripheral blood, sampled on day 0 of MenACWY control vaccination. This receptor was identified in an adult in good health. The chain's CDR3 is CASSRSGRKAEQFF. The CDR3 region has the DNA TGTGCCAGCAGCCGTAGCGGGAGGAAGGCTGAGCAGTTCTTC.